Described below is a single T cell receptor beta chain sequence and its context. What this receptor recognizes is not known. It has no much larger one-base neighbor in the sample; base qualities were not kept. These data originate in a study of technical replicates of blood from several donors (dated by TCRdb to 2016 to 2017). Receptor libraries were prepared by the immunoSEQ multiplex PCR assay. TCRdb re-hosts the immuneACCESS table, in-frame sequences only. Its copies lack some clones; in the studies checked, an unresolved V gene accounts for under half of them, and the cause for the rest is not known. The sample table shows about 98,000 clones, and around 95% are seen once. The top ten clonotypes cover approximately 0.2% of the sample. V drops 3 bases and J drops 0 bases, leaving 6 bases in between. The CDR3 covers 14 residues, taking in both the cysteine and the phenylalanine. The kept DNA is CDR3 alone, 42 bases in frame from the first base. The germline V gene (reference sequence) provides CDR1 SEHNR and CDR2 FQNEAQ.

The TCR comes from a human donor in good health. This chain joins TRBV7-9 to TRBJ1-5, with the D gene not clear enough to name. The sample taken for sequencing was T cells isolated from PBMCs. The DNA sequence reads TGTGCCAGCAGCTTGAGGGATAGCAATCAGCCCCAGCATTTT. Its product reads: CASSLRDSNQPQHF.